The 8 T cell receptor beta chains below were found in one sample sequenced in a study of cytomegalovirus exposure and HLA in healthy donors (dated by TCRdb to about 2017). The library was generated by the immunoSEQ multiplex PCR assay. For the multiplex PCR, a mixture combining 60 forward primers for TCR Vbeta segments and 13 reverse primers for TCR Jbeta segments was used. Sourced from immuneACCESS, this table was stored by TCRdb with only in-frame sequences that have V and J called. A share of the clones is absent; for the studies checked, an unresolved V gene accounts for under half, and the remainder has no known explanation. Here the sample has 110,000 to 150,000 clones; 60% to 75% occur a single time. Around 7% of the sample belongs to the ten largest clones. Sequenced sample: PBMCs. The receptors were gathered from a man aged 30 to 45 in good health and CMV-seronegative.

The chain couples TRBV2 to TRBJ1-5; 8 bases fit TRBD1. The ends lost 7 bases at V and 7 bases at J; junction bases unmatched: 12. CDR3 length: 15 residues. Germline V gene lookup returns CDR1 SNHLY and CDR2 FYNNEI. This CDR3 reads CASILYQGAGQPQHF. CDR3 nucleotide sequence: TGTGCCAGCATTCTTTATCAGGGGGCAGGACAGCCCCAGCATTTT. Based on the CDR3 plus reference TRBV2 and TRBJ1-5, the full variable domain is EPEVTQTPSHQVTQMGQEVILRCVPISNHLYFYWYRQILGQKVEFLVSFYNNEISEKSEIFDDQFSVERPDGSNFTLKIRSTKLEDSAMYFCASILYQGAGQPQHFGDGTRLSIL.

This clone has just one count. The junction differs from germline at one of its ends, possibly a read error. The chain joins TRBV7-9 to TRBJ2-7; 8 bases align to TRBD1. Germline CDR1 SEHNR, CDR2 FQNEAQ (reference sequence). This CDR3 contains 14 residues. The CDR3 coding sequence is TGTGCCAGCAGCGAATGGACAGGGACCTACGAGCAGTGCTTC. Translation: CASSEWTGTYEQCF.

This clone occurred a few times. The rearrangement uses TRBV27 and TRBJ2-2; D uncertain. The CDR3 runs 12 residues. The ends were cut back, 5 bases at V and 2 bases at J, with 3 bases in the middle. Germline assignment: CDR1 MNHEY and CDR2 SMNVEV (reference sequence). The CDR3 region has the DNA TGTGCCAGCAGTCTCAACACCGGGGAGCTGTTTTTT. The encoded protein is CASSLNTGELFF.

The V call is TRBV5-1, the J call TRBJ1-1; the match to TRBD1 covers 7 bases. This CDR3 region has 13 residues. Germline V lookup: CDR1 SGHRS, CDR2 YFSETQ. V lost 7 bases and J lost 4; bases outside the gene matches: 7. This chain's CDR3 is CASAGQQPTEAFF. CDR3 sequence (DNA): TGCGCCAGCGCGGGACAGCAACCCACTGAAGCTTTCTTT. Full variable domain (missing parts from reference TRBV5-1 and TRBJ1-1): KAGVTQTPRYLIKTRGQQVTLSCSPISGHRSVSWYQQTPGQGLQFLFEYFSETQRNKGNFPGRFSGRQFSNSRSEMNVSTLELGDSALYLCASAGQQPTEAFFGQGTRLTVV.

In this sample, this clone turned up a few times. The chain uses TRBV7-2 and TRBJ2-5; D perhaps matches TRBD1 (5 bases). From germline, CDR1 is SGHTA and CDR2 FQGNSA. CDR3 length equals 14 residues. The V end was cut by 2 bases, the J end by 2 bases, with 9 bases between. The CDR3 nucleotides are TGTGCCAGCAGCTTATCGACAGCACAAGAGACCCAGTACTTC. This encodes CASSLSTAQETQYF. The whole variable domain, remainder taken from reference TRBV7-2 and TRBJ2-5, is GAGVSQSPSNKVTEKGKDVELRCDPISGHTALYWYRQSLGQGLEFLIYFQGNSAPDKSGLPSDRFSAERTGGSVSTLTIQRTQQEDSAVYLCASSLSTAQETQYFGPGTRLLVL.

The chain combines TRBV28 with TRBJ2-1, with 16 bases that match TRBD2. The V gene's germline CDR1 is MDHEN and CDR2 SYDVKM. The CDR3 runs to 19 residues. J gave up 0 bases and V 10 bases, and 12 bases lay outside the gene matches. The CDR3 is CATRGTSGRAVSSYNEQFF. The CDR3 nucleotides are TGTGCCACTCGCGGGACTAGCGGGAGGGCCGTGAGCTCCTACAATGAGCAGTTCTTC.

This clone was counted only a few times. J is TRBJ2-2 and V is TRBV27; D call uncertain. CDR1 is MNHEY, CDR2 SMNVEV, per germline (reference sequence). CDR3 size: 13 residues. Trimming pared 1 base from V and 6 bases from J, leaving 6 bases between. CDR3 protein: CASSLFPAGELFF. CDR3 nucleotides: TGTGCCAGCAGTTTATTCCCCGCCGGGGAGCTGTTTTTT.

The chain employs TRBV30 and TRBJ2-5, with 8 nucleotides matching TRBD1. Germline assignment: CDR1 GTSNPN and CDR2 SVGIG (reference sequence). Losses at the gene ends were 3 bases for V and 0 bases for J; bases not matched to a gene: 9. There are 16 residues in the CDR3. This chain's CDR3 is CAWRTTQGADQETQYF. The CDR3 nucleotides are TGTGCCTGGAGGACTACTCAGGGGGCGGACCAAGAGACCCAGTACTTC.